Following are 8 T cell receptor beta chains from one sample sequenced in a study of blood T cell repertoires in COVID-19. Libraries were prepared by immunoSEQ multiplex PCR; TCRdb keeps only in-frame clonotypes and omits some of them. The sample holds some 350,000 clones, 75% to 90% seen once. The material sequenced was peripheral blood. The receptors were sampled from a woman aged 50 to 60 with COVID-19, enrolled during active disease.

The CDR3 region has the DNA TGTGCCAGCAGCGTAGACGCTAGCGGGAGGTTGGGTAACGGGGAGCTGTTTTTT. Protein sequence: CASSVDASGRLGNGELFF. This chain links TRBV9 with TRBJ2-2, with 11 bases that match TRBD2. CDR1 is SGDLS and CDR2 is YYNGEE in the germline V gene. Trimming cost V 0 bases and J 7 bases; bases outside gene matches: 11. The CDR3 totals 18 residues. The full variable domain, rest sourced from reference TRBV9 and TRBJ2-2, is DSGVTQTPKHLITATGQRVTLRCSPRSGDLSVYWYQQSLDQGLQFLIQYYNGEERAKGNILERFSAQQFPDLHSELNLSSLELGDSALYFCASSVDASGRLGNGELFFGEGSRLTVL.

The chain combines TRBV3-1 (or the pseudogene TRBV3-2) with TRBJ2-1, with D possibly matching TRBD2 (5 bases). Germline V gives CDR1 LGHDT, CDR2 YNNKEL (reference sequence). The V gene lost 3 bases and the J gene lost 15 bases, with 12 bases spanning the gap. The CDR3 contains 11 residues. The CDR3 region is CASSHSSLWFF. The CDR3 DNA sequence: TGTGCCAGCAGCCACTCTAGCTTATGGTTCTTC.

The rearrangement joins TRBV7-2 to TRBJ2-1; 9 nucleotides align to TRBD2. The V segment lost 5 bases and the J segment 4 bases; nucleotides outside the gene matches: 12. CDR1 is SGHTA and CDR2 is FQGNSA in the germline V gene. The CDR3 totals 17 residues. The CDR3 nucleotides are TGTGCCAGCAGCCTTGGGGGTGCTAGCGGGGTATACAATGAGCAGTTCTTC. Translated, it gives CASSLGGASGVYNEQFF.

The rearrangement uses TRBV5-1 and TRBJ2-5; weak D call: TRBD2 (5 bases). This CDR3 region has 15 residues. V lost 0 bases and J lost 3, with 12 bases in between. Germline V gene data show CDR1 as SGHRS and CDR2 as YFSETQ. The CDR3 is CASSLGGRAEETQYF. Here the CDR3 DNA reads TGCGCCAGCAGCTTGGGTGGGAGAGCAGAAGAGACCCAGTACTTC.

This clone appeared once. The rearrangement joins TRBV29-1 to TRBJ2-3; TRBD2 agrees at 7 bases. The V and J ends lost 1 base and 3 bases, in that order; junction bases with no gene match: 4. CDR3 length: 14 amino acids. Germline CDR1 reads SQVTM; CDR2 reads ANQGSEA. The CDR3 nucleotides read TGCAGCGTTGAAGGATCCGGGGGGACAGATACGCAGTATTTT. Protein: CSVEGSGGTDTQYF.

This chain links TRBV19 with TRBJ1-3, with 8 nucleotides matching TRBD1. CDR3 length equals 17 residues. Germline V gene sequence: CDR1 LNHDA, CDR2 SQIVND (reference sequence). V was pared by 5 bases and J by 4 bases, with 13 bases of the junction left unmatched. The CDR3 is CASSPSTGQGVGNTIYF. The CDR3 nucleotides read TGTGCCAGTAGTCCTTCGACCGGACAGGGTGTAGGAAACACCATATATTTT.

V gene TRBV7-3 combines with J gene TRBJ2-1; D perhaps matches TRBD2 (6 bases). The germline V and J ends were trimmed by 3 bases and 2 bases, with 8 bases remaining between them. CDR3 length: 14 residues. The germline CDR1 and CDR2 sequences are SGHTA and FQGTGA. CDR3 in amino acids: CASSFTGAYNEQFF. In DNA form, the CDR3 reads TGTGCCAGCAGCTTTACGGGGGCCTACAATGAGCAGTTCTTC.

The chain's CDR3 is CASRTDSDSNYGYTF. The CDR3 coding sequence is TGTGCCAGTAGGACCGACAGCGACTCAAACTATGGCTACACCTTC. The chain couples TRBV19 to TRBJ1-2, with D tentatively TRBD1 (5 bases). This CDR3 spans 15 amino acids. Germline V gene lookup returns CDR1 LNHDA and CDR2 SQIVND (reference sequence). The V and J ends lost 6 bases and 2 bases respectively, with 16 bases between them.